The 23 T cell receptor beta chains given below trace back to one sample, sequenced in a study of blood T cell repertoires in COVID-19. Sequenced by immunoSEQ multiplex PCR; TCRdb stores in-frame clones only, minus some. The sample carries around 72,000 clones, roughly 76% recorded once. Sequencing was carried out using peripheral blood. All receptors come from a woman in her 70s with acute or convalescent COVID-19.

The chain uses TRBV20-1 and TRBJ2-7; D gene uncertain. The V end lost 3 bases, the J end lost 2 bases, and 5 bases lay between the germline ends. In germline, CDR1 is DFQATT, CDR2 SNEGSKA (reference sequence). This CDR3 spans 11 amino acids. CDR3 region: CSASLAYEQYF. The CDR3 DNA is TGCAGTGCTAGTCTAGCCTACGAGCAGTACTTC.

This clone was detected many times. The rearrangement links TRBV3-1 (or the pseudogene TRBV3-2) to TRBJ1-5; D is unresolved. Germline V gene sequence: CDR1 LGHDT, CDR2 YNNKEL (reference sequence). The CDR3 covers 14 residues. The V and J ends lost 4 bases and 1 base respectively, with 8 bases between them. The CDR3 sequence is CASSPQWSNQPQHF. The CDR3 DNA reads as TGTGCCAGCAGCCCCCAGTGGAGCAATCAGCCCCAGCATTTT.

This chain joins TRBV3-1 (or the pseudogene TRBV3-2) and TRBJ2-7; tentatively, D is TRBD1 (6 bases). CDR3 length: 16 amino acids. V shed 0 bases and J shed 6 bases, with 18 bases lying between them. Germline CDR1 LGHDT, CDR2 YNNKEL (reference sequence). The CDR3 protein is CASSQDRGRGSGEQYF. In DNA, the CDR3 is TGTGCCAGCAGCCAAGATCGTGGCAGGGGTTCGGGCGAGCAGTACTTC.

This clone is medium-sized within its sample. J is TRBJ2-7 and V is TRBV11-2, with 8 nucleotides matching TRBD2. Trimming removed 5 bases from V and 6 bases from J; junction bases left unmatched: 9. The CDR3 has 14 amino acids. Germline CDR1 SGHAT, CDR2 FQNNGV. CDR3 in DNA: TGTGCCAGCAGCGCCGCGGGGGGTCGACGCGAGCAGTACTTC. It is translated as CASSAAGGRREQYF. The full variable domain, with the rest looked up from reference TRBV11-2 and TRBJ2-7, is EAGVAQSPRYKIIEKRQSVAFWCNPISGHATLYWYQQILGQGPKLLIQFQNNGVVDDSQLPKDRFSAERLKGVDSTLKIQPAKLEDSAVYLCASSAAGGRREQYFGPGTRLTVT.

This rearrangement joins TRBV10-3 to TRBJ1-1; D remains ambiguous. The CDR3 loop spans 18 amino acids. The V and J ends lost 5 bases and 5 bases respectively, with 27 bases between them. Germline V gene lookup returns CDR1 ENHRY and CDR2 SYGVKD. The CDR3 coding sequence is TGTGCCATCAGTCAACTTGCGGCAACGAAAGGAAGAGTTACTGAAGCTTTCTTT. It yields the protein CAISQLAATKGRVTEAFF.

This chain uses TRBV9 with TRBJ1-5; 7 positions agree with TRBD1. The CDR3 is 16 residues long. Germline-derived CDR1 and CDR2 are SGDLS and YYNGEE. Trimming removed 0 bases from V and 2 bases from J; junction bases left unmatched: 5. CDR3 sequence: CASSVDDRVGNQPQHF. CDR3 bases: TGTGCCAGCAGCGTAGATGACAGGGTGGGCAATCAGCCCCAGCATTTT.

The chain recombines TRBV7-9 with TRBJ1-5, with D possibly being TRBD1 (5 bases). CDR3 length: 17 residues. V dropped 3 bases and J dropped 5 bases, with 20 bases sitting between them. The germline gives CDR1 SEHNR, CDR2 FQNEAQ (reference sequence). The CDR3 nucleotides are TGTGCCAGCAGCTTGGGGACGGGACTCCGCAGCGATCAGCCCCAGCATTTT. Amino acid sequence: CASSLGTGLRSDQPQHF.

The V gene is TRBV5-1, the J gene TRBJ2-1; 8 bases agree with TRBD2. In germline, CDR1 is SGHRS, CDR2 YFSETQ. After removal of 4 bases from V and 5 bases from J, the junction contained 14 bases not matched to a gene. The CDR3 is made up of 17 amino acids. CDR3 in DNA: TGCGCCAGCAGCCAGGGTAGCGGGATATCGGGCAACAATGAGCAGTTCTTC. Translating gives CASSQGSGISGNNEQFF.

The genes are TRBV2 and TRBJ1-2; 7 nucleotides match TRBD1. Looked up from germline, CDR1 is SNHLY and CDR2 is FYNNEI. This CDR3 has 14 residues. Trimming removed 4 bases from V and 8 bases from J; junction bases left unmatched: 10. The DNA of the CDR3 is TGTGCCAGCAGTGCTGACAGGGCCGGGGAAGGCTACACCTTC. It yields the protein CASSADRAGEGYTF.

DNA for the CDR3: TGCGCCAGCAGCTTGGCGGAAGAGACCCAGTACTTC. Translated, it gives CASSLAEETQYF. V gene TRBV5-1 combines with J gene TRBJ2-5; D uncertain. The germline V gene has CDR1 SGHRS and CDR2 YFSETQ. V dropped 0 bases and J dropped 3 bases, with 3 bases sitting between them. The CDR3 is 12 amino acids.

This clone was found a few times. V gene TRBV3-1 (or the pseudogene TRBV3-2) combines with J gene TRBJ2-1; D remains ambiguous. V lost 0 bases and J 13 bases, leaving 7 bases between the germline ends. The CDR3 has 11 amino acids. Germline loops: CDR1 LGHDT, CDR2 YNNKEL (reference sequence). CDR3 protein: CASSQDFSQFF. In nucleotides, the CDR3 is TGTGCCAGCAGCCAAGATTTCTCTCAGTTCTTC.

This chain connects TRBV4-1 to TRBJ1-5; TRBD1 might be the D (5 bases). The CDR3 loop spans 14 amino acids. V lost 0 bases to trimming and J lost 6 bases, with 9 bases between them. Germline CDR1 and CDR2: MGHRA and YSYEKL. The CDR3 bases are TGCGCCAGCAGCCAAGAACTGGGGGGTCAGCCCCAGCATTTT. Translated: CASSQELGGQPQHF.

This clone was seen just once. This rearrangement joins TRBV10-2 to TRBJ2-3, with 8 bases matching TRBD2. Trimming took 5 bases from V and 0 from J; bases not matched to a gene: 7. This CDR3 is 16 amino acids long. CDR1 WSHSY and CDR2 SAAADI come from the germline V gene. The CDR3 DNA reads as TGCGCCAGCAGTTGGGGGAGCGGGAGCAGCACAGATACGCAGTATTTT. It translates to CASSWGSGSSTDTQYF.

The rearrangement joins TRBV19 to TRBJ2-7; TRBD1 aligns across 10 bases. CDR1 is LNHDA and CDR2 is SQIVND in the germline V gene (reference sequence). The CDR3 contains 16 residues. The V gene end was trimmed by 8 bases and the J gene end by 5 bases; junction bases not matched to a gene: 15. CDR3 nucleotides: TGTGCCAGTTCTTCTCCGGGCGGGACAGGGGCTGACGAGCAGTACTTC. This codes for CASSSPGGTGADEQYF. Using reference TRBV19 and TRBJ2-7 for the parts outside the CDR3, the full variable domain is DGGITQSPKYLFRKEGQNVTLSCEQNLNHDAMYWYRQDPGQGLRLIYYSQIVNDFQKGDIAEGYSVSREKKESFPLTVTSAQKNPTAFYLCASSSPGGTGADEQYFGPGTRLTVT.

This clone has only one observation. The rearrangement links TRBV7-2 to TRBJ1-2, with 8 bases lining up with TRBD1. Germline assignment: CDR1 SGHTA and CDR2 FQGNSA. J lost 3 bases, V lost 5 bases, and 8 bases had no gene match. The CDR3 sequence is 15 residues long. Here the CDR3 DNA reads TGTGCCAGCAGCCTTGTAACAGGGGGGGACTATGGCTACACCTTC. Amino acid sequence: CASSLVTGGDYGYTF.

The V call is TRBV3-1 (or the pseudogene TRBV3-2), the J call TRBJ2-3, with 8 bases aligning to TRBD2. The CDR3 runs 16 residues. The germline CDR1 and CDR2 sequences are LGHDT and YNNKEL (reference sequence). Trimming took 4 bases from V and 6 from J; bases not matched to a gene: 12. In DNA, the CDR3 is TGTGCCAGCAGCCCACCTCTCAATAGCGGGATCGATACGCAGTATTTT. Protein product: CASSPPLNSGIDTQYF.

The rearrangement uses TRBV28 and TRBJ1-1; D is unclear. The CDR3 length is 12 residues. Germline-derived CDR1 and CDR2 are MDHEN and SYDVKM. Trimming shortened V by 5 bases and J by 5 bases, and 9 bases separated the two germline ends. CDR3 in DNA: TGTGCCAGCAGTCCGAGGGAGACTGAAGCTTTCTTT. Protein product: CASSPRETEAFF.

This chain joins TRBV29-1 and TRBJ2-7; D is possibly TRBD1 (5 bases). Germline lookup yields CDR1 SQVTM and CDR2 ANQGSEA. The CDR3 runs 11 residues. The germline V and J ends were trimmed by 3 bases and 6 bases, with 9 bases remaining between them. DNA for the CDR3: TGCAGCGTTGAGGCTAGGGGCGAGCAGTACTTC. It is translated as CSVEARGEQYF.

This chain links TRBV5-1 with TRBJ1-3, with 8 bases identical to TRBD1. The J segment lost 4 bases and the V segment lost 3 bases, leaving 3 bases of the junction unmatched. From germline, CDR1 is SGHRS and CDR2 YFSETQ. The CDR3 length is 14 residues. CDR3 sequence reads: CASSWDRPGNTIYF. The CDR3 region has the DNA TGCGCCAGCAGCTGGGACAGGCCAGGAAACACCATATATTTT.

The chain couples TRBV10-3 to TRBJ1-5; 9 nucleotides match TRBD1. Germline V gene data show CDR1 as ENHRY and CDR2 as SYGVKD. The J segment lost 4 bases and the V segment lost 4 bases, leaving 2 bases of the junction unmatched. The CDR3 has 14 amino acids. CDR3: CAISVGTGNQPQHF. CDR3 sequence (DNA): TGTGCCATCAGTGTGGGGACAGGGAATCAGCCCCAGCATTTT.

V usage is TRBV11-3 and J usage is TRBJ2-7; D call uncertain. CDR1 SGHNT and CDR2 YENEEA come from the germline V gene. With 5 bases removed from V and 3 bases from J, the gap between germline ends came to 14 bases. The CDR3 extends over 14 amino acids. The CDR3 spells CASSPDKFLYEQYF. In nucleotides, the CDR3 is TGTGCCAGCAGCCCCGACAAGTTCCTCTACGAGCAGTACTTC.

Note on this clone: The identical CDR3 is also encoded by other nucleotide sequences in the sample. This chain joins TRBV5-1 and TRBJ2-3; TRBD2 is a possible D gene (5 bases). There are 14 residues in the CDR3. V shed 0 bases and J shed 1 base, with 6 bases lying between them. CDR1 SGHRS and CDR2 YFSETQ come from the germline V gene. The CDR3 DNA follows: TGCGCCAGCAGCTTGGGGGGAGGCACAGATACGCAGTATTTT. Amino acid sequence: CASSLGGGTDTQYF.

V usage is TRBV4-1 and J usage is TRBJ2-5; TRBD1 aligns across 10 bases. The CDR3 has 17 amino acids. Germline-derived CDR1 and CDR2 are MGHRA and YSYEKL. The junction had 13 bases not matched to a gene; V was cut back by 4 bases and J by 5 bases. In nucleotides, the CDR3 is TGCGCCAGCAGCCGCCAACCGGGGACAGGGGACGGGGAGACCCAGTACTTC. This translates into CASSRQPGTGDGETQYF.